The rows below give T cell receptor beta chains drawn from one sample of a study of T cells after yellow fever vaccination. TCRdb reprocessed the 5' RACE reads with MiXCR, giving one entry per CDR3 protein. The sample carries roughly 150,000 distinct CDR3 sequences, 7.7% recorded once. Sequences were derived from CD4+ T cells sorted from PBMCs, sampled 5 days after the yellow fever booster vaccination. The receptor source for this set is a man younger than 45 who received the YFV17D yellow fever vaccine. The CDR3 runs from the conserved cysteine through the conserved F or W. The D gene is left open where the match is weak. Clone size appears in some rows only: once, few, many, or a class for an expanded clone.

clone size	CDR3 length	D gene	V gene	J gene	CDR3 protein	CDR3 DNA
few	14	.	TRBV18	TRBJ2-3	CASSPLGITDTQYF	TGTGCCAGCTCACCACTCGGGATTACAGATACGCAGTATTTT
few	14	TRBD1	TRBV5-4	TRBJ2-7	CASNPGTGDYEQYF	TGTGCCAGCAACCCCGGGACAGGGGACTACGAGCAGTACTTC
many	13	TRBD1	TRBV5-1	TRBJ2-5	CASSTDRVETQYF	TGCGCCAGCAGCACGGACAGGGTAGAGACCCAGTACTTC
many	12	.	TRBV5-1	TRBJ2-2	CASSLGSGELFF	TGCGCCAGCAGCTTGGGGTCCGGGGAGCTGTTTTTT
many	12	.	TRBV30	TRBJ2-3	CAFSIRPDTQYF	TGTGCCTTTTCGATTCGCCCAGATACGCAGTATTTT
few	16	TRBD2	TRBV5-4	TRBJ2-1	CASSLAQSGGPGGQFF	TGTGCCAGCAGCTTGGCCCAGAGCGGGGGCCCGGGTGGGCAGTTCTTC
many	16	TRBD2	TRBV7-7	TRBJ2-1	CASSLGSGVRSNEQFF	TGTGCTAGCAGCTTAGGTAGCGGGGTTCGAAGTAATGAGCAGTTCTTC
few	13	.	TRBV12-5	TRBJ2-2	CASGFQASGELFF	TGTGCTAGTGGTTTTCAGGCTTCGGGGGAGCTGTTTTTT
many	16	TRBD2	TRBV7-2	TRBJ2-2	CASSLGLATNTGELFF	TGTGCCAGCAGCTTAGGACTAGCGACGAACACCGGGGAGCTGTTTTTT
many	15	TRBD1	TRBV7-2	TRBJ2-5	CASSYGTGLQETQYF	TGTGCCAGCAGCTACGGGACAGGTCTTCAAGAGACCCAGTACTTC
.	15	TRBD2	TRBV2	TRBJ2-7	CASSPSSGSVYEQYF	TGTGCCAGCAGCCCCTCTAGCGGGAGCGTCTACGAGCAGTACTTC
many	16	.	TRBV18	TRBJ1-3	CASSPPVGSSGNTIYF	TGTGCCAGCTCACCACCGGTAGGGAGCTCTGGAAACACCATATATTTT
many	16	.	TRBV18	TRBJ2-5	CASSPEGGVALETQYF	TGTGCCAGCTCACCAGAGGGTGGTGTGGCCCTGGAGACCCAGTACTTC
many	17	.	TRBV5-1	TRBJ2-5	CASSLVGRLTEQETQYF	TGCGCCAGCAGCCTTGTTGGCCGGTTGACGGAGCAAGAGACCCAGTACTTC
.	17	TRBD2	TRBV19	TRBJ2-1	CASSGLAGAGTYNEQFF	TGTGCCAGTAGTGGACTAGCGGGAGCGGGCACCTACAATGAGCAGTTCTTC
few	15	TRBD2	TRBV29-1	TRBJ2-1	CSVGGLAENYNEQFF	TGCAGCGTTGGAGGACTAGCGGAGAACTACAATGAGCAGTTCTTC
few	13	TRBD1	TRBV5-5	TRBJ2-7	CASSRDRINEQYF	TGTGCCAGCAGTCGGGACAGGATCAACGAGCAGTACTTC
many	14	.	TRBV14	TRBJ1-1	CASSQVVAYTEAFF	TGTGCCAGCAGCCAAGTGGTAGCGTACACTGAAGCTTTCTTT
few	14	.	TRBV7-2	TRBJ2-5	CASSSSRGGETQYF	TGTGCCAGCAGCTCCTCTAGGGGGGGAGAGACCCAGTACTTC
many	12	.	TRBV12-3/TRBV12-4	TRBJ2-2	CASSLGQQELFF	TGTGCCAGCAGTTTAGGGCAGCAGGAGCTGTTTTTT
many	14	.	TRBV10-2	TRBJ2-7	CASIRLFPYYEQYF	TGCGCCAGCATAAGGTTGTTCCCCTACTACGAGCAGTACTTC
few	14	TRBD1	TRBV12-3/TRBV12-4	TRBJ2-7	CASSGRDRPYEQYF	TGTGCCAGCAGTGGCCGGGACAGACCCTACGAGCAGTACTTC
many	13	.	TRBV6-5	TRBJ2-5	CASSATGQETQYF	TGTGCCAGCAGCGCCACAGGCCAAGAGACCCAGTACTTC
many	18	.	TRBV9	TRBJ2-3	CASSVGIVPDPGADTQYF	TGTGCCAGCAGCGTAGGGATAGTCCCTGACCCAGGGGCAGATACGCAGTATTTT
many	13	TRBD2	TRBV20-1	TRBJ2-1	CSALLAGVDEQFF	TGCAGTGCTTTACTAGCGGGAGTCGATGAGCAGTTCTTC
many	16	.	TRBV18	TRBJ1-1	CASSPIPQGLNTEAFF	TGTGCCAGCTCACCTATTCCACAAGGTCTGAACACTGAAGCTTTCTTT
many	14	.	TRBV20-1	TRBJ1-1	CSAHSGGSNGEAFF	TGCAGTGCTCACTCCGGGGGCTCCAACGGTGAAGCTTTCTTT
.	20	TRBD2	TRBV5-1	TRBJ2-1	CASSPRRGGTTSAIYNEQFF	TGCGCCAGCAGCCCGAGACGGGGCGGGACTACCTCCGCTATTTACAATGAGCAGTTCTTC
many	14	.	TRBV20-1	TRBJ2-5	CSARSAGLGETQYF	TGCAGTGCTAGATCCGCAGGGCTGGGAGAGACCCAGTACTTC
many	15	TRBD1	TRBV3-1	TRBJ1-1	CASSQERTGNTEAFF	TGTGCCAGCAGCCAAGAAAGGACAGGGAACACTGAAGCTTTCTTT
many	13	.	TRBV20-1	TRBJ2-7	CSAGPGTLYEQYF	TGCAGTGCTGGCCCCGGGACCCTCTACGAGCAGTACTTC
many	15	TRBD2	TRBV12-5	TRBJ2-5	CASGFSGLVGETQYF	TGTGCTAGTGGTTTCTCGGGACTAGTAGGAGAGACCCAGTACTTC
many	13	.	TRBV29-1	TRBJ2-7	CSVEKTAGSEQYF	TGCAGCGTTGAAAAAACCGCAGGGAGCGAGCAGTACTTC
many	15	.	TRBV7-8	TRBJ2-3	CASSPLALNTDTQYF	TGTGCCAGCAGCCCGCTAGCGTTAAACACAGATACGCAGTATTTT
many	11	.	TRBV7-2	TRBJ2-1	CASRQSNEQFF	TGTGCCAGCAGACAATCCAATGAGCAGTTCTTC
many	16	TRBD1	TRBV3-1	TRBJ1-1	CASRPTATGGNTEAFF	TGTGCCAGCAGGCCAACTGCCACAGGGGGTAACACTGAAGCTTTCTTT
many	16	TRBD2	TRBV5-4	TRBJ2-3	CASSSRLAGHTDTQYF	TGTGCCAGCAGCTCCCGGCTAGCGGGCCACACAGATACGCAGTATTTT
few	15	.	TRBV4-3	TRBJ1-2	CASSQSLPNNYGYTF	TGCGCCAGCAGCCAGTCCCTTCCAAATAACTATGGCTACACCTTC